Listed here are 9 T cell receptor beta chains from one sample, sequenced in a study of T cells in Graves' hyperthyroidism and ophthalmopathy. Amplified TCR beta CDR3 regions derived from RNA transcripts. During a first-round RT-PCR of the TCR CDR3, the HTBI primer set was used. TCRdb re-called the multiplex PCR reads through MiXCR, storing one row per CDR3 protein. Of about 350,000 distinct CDR3 sequences in the sample, about an eighth were seen once. The sequenced sample was blood. The origin of the receptors is a middle-aged woman with Graves' ophthalmopathy.

Of note for this clonotype: Germline and junction disagree at one end, which may indicate a read error. This chain joins TRBV28 and TRBJ2-5, with D uncertain. CDR3 length: 13 amino acids. Per the germline V gene, CDR1 is MDHEN and CDR2 is SYDVKM. DNA of the CDR3: TGTGCCAACAGTTTACCCGACACAGAGACCCAGTACTTC. Protein: CANSLPDTETQYF.

This sequence joins TRBV20-1 and TRBJ2-3; D is uncertain. V lost 1 base to trimming and J lost 1 base, with 9 bases between them. Per germline, CDR1 DFQATT and CDR2 SNEGSKA (reference sequence). This CDR3 region has 14 residues. CDR3 in DNA: TGCAGTGCTAGAGCGTGGGGTGGCACAGATACGCAGTATTTT. It specifies CSARAWGGTDTQYF.

In the case of this clonotype: A much larger clone differs from this one at a single base, so this may be a read error. The chain combines TRBV7-9 with TRBJ2-3; TRBD2 matches 12 bases. This CDR3 has 16 amino acids. Germline loops: CDR1 SEHNR, CDR2 FQNEAQ (reference sequence). V shed 4 bases and J 2 bases; nucleotides not matched to a gene: 4. Here the CDR3 reads CASSSRTSGDTDTQYF. The CDR3 DNA follows: TGTGCCAGCAGCTCCCGGACTAGCGGGGACACAGATACGCAGTATTTT.

This clonotype occurred many times. This chain connects TRBV12-3 or TRBV12-4 to TRBJ2-1; D is ambiguous. Trimming removed 7 bases from V and 8 bases from J, with 12 bases in between. The CDR3 loop spans 12 amino acids. CDR3 nucleotide sequence: TGTGCCAGCACCTCCGTGTGGGATGAGCAGTTCTTC. Translated: CASTSVWDEQFF.

J is TRBJ2-1 and V is TRBV12-3 or TRBV12-4; D not resolved. V gave up 6 bases and J gave up 8 bases, with 8 bases separating them. The length of the CDR3 is 11 residues. The CDR3 DNA follows: TGTGCCAGCAGCCTATTTGATGAGCAGTTCTTC. Its protein is CASSLFDEQFF.

In its sample, this clonotype was seen a few times. This chain connects TRBV5-1 to TRBJ2-3; TRBD2 matches 8 bases. Germline V gene data show CDR1 as SGHRS and CDR2 as YFSETQ. The ends lost 7 bases at V and 3 bases at J; junction bases unmatched: 10. CDR3 length: 15 residues. In nucleotides, the CDR3 is TGCGCCAGCCGTTCCGGGGGGGCCAAGACAGATACGCAGTATTTT. As protein: CASRSGGAKTDTQYF.

This clonotype was detected ten times or more. The rearrangement links TRBV2 to TRBJ2-7; D gene unclear. The CDR3 covers 12 residues. Germline V gene sequence: CDR1 SNHLY, CDR2 FYNNEI. With 4 bases removed from V and 3 bases from J, the gap between germline ends came to 7 bases. The CDR3 protein is CASSVHSYEQYF. CDR3 in DNA: TGTGCCAGCAGTGTACACAGCTACGAGCAGTACTTC.

In the case of this clonotype: At one of its ends the junction is not consistent with the germline gene, which may arise from a read error. The chain employs TRBV20-1 and TRBJ2-5, with D possibly called TRBD1 or TRBD2 (5 bases each). Germline values: CDR1 DFQATT, CDR2 SNEGSKA (reference sequence). This CDR3 region has 15 residues. The CDR3 DNA reads as TGCAGTGCTTTCGTATTTGGGACGGACCAAGAGACCCAATACTTC. Amino acid sequence: CSAFVFGTDQETQYF.

This clonotype was picked up a small number of times. The chain has TRBV12-3 or TRBV12-4 and TRBJ2-7; D unclear. The V gene lost 5 bases and the J gene lost 6 bases, with 14 bases spanning the gap. The length of the CDR3 is 13 residues. The CDR3 DNA reads TGTGCCAGCAGTCCGAACCATAAGCGCGAGCAGTACTTC. Its translation: CASSPNHKREQYF.